This TCR beta chain was recorded in a study of cytomegalovirus exposure and HLA in healthy donors. General observations from the study: Earlier analysis found most TCR beta V segments productive about 90% or about 30% of the time.

The PCR made use of 60 Vbeta and 13 Jbeta primers. The protocol was immunoSEQ multiplex PCR, while the TCRdb copy is restricted to in-frame clones and leaves out a portion. The data show over 90,000 clones, with over 75% seen just once and about 5.5% held by the top ten. The CDR3 has 14 amino acids. The ends lost 2 bases at V and 5 bases at J; junction bases unmatched: 5. Germline V CDR1 and CDR2: LNHDA, SQIVND (reference sequence). Remarks on this clone: Its antigen is not identified.

The chain employs TRBV19 and TRBJ2-5; 7 bases are a match to TRBD2. This clonotype was obtained from a man aged 35-49 years in good health and CMV-seropositive. The sample consisted of PBMCs. The CDR3 reads CASSISGGAETQYF. In nucleotides, the CDR3 is TGTGCCAGTAGTATATCGGGGGGAGCGGAGACCCAGTACTTC. The full variable domain, with the rest looked up from reference TRBV19 and TRBJ2-5, is DGGITQSPKYLFRKEGQNVTLSCEQNLNHDAMYWYRQDPGQGLRLIYYSQIVNDFQKGDIAEGYSVSREKKESFPLTVTSAQKNPTAFYLCASSISGGAETQYFGPGTRLLVL.